The T cell receptor (beta chain) under discussion was sequenced for a study of early T cells in non-severe SARS-CoV-2 infection (dated by TCRdb to about 2021). Background for the entire study: Because TCR sequencing relied on bulk RNA taken from unsorted whole blood, pairing of alpha and beta chains was not possible.

Library preparation was by 5' RACE. Sequenced using a NextSeq 500. The TCR library protocol attached unique molecular identifiers to individual cDNA molecules to correct for sequencing error and PCR bias. Sequencing covered both TCR alpha and beta chains, and within each sample the abundances of alpha and beta sequences were tightly co-correlated. Regarding the original processing steps: Decombinator V4 was used to annotate TCR sequences for V gene, J gene and CDR3. Expanded TCRs were defined as changing significantly between any two time points under a Poisson model with p below 0.0001. TCR abundances were normalised to the total number of TCRs sequenced per sample and were expressed as counts per million. MAIT TCRs were defined by TRAV1-2 paired with TRAJ12, TRAJ20 or TRAJ33, and iNKT TCRs by TRAV10 paired with TRAJ18. A search of VDJdb, accessed on 1 November 2021, was run for TCRs annotated to CMV, EBV and SARS-CoV-2, with TCRs annotated for multiple antigens excluded. TCRdb reanalyzed the raw reads on its own, using fastp at Q25 for trimming and MiXCR for clone calling, and kept in-frame beta chains. Rows with a matching CDR3 protein are joined into one entry that keeps the most common DNA and genes. It is TCRdb's table, rather than the study itself, that gives the V and J calls and clone size. This sample comprises some 60,000 distinct CDR3 sequences, around an eighth of them detected only once. Of the sample, around 3% is held by the ten largest clones.

This was a case-control study nested in a cohort of healthcare workers in London, UK, who had nasopharyngeal swab PCR tests and blood samples taken every week. Between 23 and 31 March 2020, the week of the UK lockdown, healthcare workers were enrolled and then followed up weekly for as long as 16 weeks. This clonotype has just a few counts. Its antigen is still unknown. One base away there is no much larger clone; base qualities are not given. Overall results and qualifications from the work: VDJdb matching was skewed toward anti-spike CD8 responses and likely underestimated virus-specific expansions by missing private and CD4 specificities.

The germline V gene supplies CDR1 SNHLY and CDR2 FYNNEI. V loses 7 bases at its end and J loses 7 bases; junction bases beyond the gene matches: 7. The CDR3 sequence holds 14 residues, the cysteine and phenylalanine included. This entry keeps only the CDR3 DNA: 42 bases, framed from base 1. The sample was whole blood. The chain is encoded by TRBV2 joined to TRBJ2-1; 10 central bases correspond to TRBD2. The source is an adult who was a healthcare worker with PCR-confirmed SARS-CoV-2 infection or an uninfected control (not recorded which). The encoded CDR3 is CASKLAGLANEQFF. The DNA sequence is given as TGTGCCAGCAAACTAGCGGGACTCGCAAATGAGCAGTTCTTC.